Sequencing of this T cell receptor (beta chain) was carried out in a study of shared clonotypes between healthy human individuals. V gave up 9 bases and J gave up 6 bases, with 19 bases separating them. Germline-derived CDR1 and CDR2 are MDHEN and SYDVKM. CDR3 length: 14 residues. In its sample, this clone was seen a few times. Its specificity is unknown. Method: immunoSEQ multiplex PCR; TCRdb's copy keeps in-frame clones and lacks some. The profile shows roughly 700,000 clones, roughly 70% of them singletons. Donors comprised healthy HIV-negative adults lacking recent acute infections or vaccinations. Study-wide findings and caveats: Of the naive CD4 clonotypes, around 4.7% were shared across a handful of donors. Clonotype sharing among donors was thought likely to change with sequencing depth.

The chain is built from TRBV28 and TRBJ2-3; D tentatively fits TRBD1 or TRBD2 (5 bases each). The sequenced material came from memory CD4+ T cells sorted from blood. As to subset: CD45RA-negative fraction. This TCR derives from a woman aged 25 to 39 in good health. The DNA for the CDR3 is TGTGCCAGTCTCAATGCGGATTGGGGGGATACGCAGTATTTT. Encoded protein: CASLNADWGDTQYF.